This record looks at one T cell receptor (beta chain) sequence and its context. The data stem from a study of blood T cell repertoires in COVID-19. Profiling relied on immunoSEQ multiplex PCR, and the TCRdb table lists in-frame clones only, not all of them. The repertoire consists of 250,000 to 350,000 clones, with approximately 84% occurring once and the leading ten covering roughly 1.6%. The TCR comes from a human donor with COVID-19, enrolled during active disease. The donor label of this sample is uncertain. The sequenced sample was peripheral blood.

The CDR3: CASSTGVYPLEAFF. CDR3 DNA sequence: TGTGCCAGCTCTACAGGGGTGTACCCTCTTGAAGCTTTCTTT. The genes are TRBV7-3 and TRBJ1-1; TRBD1 matches at 7 bases. V trimming: 8 bases; J trimming: 7 bases; junction bases outside the gene matches: 13. The germline V gene has CDR1 SGHTA and CDR2 FQGTGA. This CDR3 has 14 amino acids.